This TCR beta chain was recovered during a study of cytomegalovirus exposure and HLA in healthy donors. General observations from the study: Previous analysis showed most TCR beta V segments were productive about 87% or about 30% of the time. An observed cluster of highly shared sequence variants was recorded as a likely sequencing artifact. Association of a missense DCLRE1C variant with TCR beta V- and J-gene trimming was reported in a later analysis. An analysis was carried out later, and it reportedly showed fewer N-insertions in an Asian-associated ancestry cluster than the approximately 700-donor mean.

Both 60 Vbeta primers and 13 Jbeta primers went into the PCR. Assay used: immunoSEQ multiplex PCR; TCRdb lists only in-frame clones, some missing. The sample consists of 150,000 to 180,000 clones, roughly 75% of them appearing once. Per the germline V gene, CDR1 is SGHTA and CDR2 is FQGNSA. CDR3 length equals 15 residues. Losses at the gene ends were 6 bases for V and 3 bases for J; bases not matched to a gene: 6. Regarding this clone: Its antigen is currently unknown.

The sequenced sample was PBMCs. This clonotype was sampled from a young man in good health and CMV-seronegative. The V call is TRBV7-2, the J call TRBJ2-7, with 12 bases that match TRBD2. The chain's CDR3 is CASSLSSGRGYEQYF. CDR3 nucleotides: TGTGCCAGCAGTCTCTCTAGCGGGAGGGGCTACGAGCAGTACTTC.